This TCR beta chain was identified in a study of cytomegalovirus exposure and HLA in healthy donors. Study-wide points: A missense DCLRE1C variant was associated with V- and J-gene trimming of TCR beta chains in a later analysis, and an independent cohort replicated the association. In an earlier analysis, most TCR beta V segments were productive about 90% or about 30% of the time.

A word on this clone: Its antigen is as yet unknown.

Samples came from healthy bone marrow donors. 60 Vbeta and 13 Jbeta primers were used in PCR. Clones were sequenced by immunoSEQ multiplex PCR, and TCRdb holds only the in-frame ones, with some missing. The table lists 100,000 to 150,000 clones, 74% of them singletons. The sample comprised PBMCs. The TCR sequence derives from a man aged 40-49 years in good health and CMV-seropositive.

The CDR3 bases are TGTGCCAGCAGCTTCAGGGGAGGGGTTAGTGGCTACACCTTC. Its translation: CASSFRGGVSGYTF. The genes are TRBV7-2 and TRBJ1-2, with D tentatively TRBD1 (6 bases). CDR1 and CDR2 (germline): SGHTA, FQGNSA. Trimming cost V 3 bases and J 7 bases, with 15 bases left between them. This CDR3 is 14 amino acids long.